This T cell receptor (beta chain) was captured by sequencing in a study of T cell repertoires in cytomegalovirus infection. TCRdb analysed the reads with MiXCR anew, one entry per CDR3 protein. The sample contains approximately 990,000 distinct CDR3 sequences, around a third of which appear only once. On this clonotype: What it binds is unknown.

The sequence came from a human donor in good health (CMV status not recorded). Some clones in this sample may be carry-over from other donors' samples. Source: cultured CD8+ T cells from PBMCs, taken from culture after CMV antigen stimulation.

CDR3: CATRQANYNEQFF. For the CDR3, the DNA is TGTGCCACAAGACAGGCAAACTACAATGAGCAGTTCTTC. The rearrangement uses TRBV7-9 and TRBJ2-1; TRBD1 might be the D (6 bases). V was pared by 10 bases and J by 3 bases, with 13 bases between. The CDR3 extends over 13 amino acids. Germline CDR1 reads SEHNR; CDR2 reads FQNEAQ (reference sequence).